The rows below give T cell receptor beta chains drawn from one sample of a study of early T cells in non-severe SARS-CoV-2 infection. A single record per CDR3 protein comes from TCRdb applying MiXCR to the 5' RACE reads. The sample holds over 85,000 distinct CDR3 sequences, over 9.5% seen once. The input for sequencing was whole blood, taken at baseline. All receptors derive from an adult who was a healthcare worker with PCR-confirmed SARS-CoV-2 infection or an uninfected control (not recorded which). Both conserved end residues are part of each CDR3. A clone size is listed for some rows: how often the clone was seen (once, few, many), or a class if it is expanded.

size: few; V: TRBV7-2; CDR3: CASSFPGQRTAFF
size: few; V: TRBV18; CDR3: CASSPLYDRNTGELFF
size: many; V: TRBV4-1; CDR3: CASSLTPGQGYYNEQFF
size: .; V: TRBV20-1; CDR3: CSARQGYSGNTIYF
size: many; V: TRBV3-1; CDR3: CASRIGGGNTIYF
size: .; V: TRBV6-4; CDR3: CASSASGGSYNEQFF
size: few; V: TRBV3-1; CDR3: CASSQEGLPSHEQYF
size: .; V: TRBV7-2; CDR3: CASSFDRGHTEAFF
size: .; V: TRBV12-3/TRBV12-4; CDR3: CASSTSSGGVYNEQFF
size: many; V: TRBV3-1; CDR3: CASSQVRSTNEKLFF
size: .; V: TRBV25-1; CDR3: CASRRTGGLEAFF
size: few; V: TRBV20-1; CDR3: CSAIPKDANNEQFF
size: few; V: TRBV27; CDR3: CASSSRYPPLQFF
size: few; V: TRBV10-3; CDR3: CLSGDGTDTQYF
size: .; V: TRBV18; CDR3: CASSSGQTALYGYTF
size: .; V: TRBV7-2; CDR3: CASSLGYYEQYF
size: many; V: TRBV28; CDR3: CASSLMNTEAFF
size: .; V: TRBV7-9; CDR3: CASSLAGTGQVGYTF
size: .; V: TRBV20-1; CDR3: CSATRDRGLRNTEAFF
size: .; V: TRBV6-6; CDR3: CASSYTSRTGWKNNEQFF
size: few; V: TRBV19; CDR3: CASSLRTADTQYF
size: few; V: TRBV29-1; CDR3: CSVPSAGGPDTQYF
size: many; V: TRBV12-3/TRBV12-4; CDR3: CASSFNTEAFF
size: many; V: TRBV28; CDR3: CASSTHSGLHF
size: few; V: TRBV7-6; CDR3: CASSLRTSGHTYNEQFF
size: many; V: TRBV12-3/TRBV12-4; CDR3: CASSLGLRWNEQFF
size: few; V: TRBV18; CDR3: CASSPPNEVNYGYTF
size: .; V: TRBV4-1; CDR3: CASSQVYLGQTPYEQYF
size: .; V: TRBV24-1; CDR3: CATSDSPGSGANVLTF
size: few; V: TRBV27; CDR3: CASSSFGPQGAHEAFF
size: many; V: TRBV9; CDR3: CASSAPTGERYNEQFF
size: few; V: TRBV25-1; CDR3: CASSDRGRTGELFF